Described below is a single T cell receptor beta chain sequence and its context. A junction boundary mismatches the germline segment, possibly from a read error. The data were taken from a study of T-cell reconstitution after alpha-beta-depleted transplantation in children. As it was prepared, the TCRbeta library received unique molecular identifiers. One entry per CDR3 protein, called by TCRdb with MiXCR from the PCR reads. The sample shows about 690,000 distinct CDR3 sequences, around 17% of them seen only once. The CDR3 runs to 14 residues. Germline V gene data show CDR1 as DFQATT and CDR2 as SNEGSKA (reference sequence).

This TCR came from a human donor who donated a stem cell graft to a child with acute myeloid leukemia. The V call is TRBV20-1, the J call TRBJ2-2; 11 bases line up with TRBD2. The sequences come from PBMCs from the stem cell graft donor, collected from the stem cell graft. The CDR3 DNA sequence: TGCGGTGCTTCTCTAGCGGGGGGCACCGGGGAGCTGTTTTTT. This sequence encodes CGASLAGGTGELFF.